The rows below give T cell receptor beta chains drawn from one sample of a study of blood T cell repertoires in COVID-19. Repertoires were generated with immunoSEQ multiplex PCR, while TCRdb's copy carries only in-frame clones and drops some. The table records about 73,000 clones, approximately 88% of them present only once. The sample consisted of peripheral blood. The receptors shown here come from a man at least 80 years old with active or convalescent COVID-19. Each CDR3 is given with its conserved first and last residue. D genes are given only for firm matches. A clone size is listed for some rows: how often the clone was seen (once, few, many), or a class if it is expanded.

TRBV6-6	TRBD1	NA	TRBJ2-3	CASRHTGGADTDTQYF	TGTGCCAGCAGACACACAGGGGGCGCGGACACAGATACGCAGTATTTT
TRBV19	TRBD1	NA	TRBJ2-1	CASSIATGGVQFF	TGTGCCAGTAGTATCGCGACAGGGGGTGTGCAGTTCTTC
TRBV29-1	NA	NA	TRBJ1-1	CSVAGLTEAFF	TGCAGCGTTGCAGGGTTGACTGAAGCTTTCTTT
TRBV6-2/TRBV6-3	NA	NA	TRBJ1-6	CASSDRRRGSNSPLHF	TGTGCCAGCAGTGACCGGAGAAGGGGCAGTAATTCACCCCTCCACTTT
TRBV5-1	TRBD1	NA	TRBJ1-6	CASSLAGQGSPLHF	TGCGCCAGCAGCTTGGCCGGACAGGGATCACCCCTCCACTTT
TRBV28	TRBD2	NA	TRBJ2-3	CASSFFPSGNTDTQYF	TGTGCCAGCAGTTTTTTTCCTAGCGGGAACACAGATACGCAGTATTTT
TRBV7-2	TRBD2	NA	TRBJ2-3	CASSLAGGRGSDTQYF	TGTGCCAGCAGCTTAGCAGGCGGGAGAGGTTCAGATACGCAGTATTTT
TRBV29-1	NA	NA	TRBJ2-5	CSVQTSLGETQYF	TGCAGCGTTCAAACTAGTTTAGGCGAGACCCAGTACTTC
TRBV30	TRBD2	NA	TRBJ2-1	CAWSILAGVGEQFF	TGTGCCTGGAGTATCCTAGCGGGAGTCGGTGAGCAGTTCTTC
TRBV27	TRBD1	NA	TRBJ2-3	CASSSGQLSTDTQYF	TGTGCCAGCAGTTCGGGACAGTTAAGCACAGATACGCAGTATTTT
TRBV7-2	TRBD2	NA	TRBJ2-1	CASSFPAGGYNEQFF	TGTGCCAGCAGCTTCCCAGCGGGGGGTTACAATGAGCAGTTCTTC
TRBV28	NA	NA	TRBJ2-5	CASSDGETQYF	TGTGCCAGCAGTGACGGGGAGACCCAGTACTTC
TRBV5-1	TRBD2	NA	TRBJ2-1	CASSRRSGGIQSSYNEQFF	TGCGCCAGCAGCCGGAGGAGCGGGGGGATCCAGAGCTCCTACAATGAGCAGTTCTTC
TRBV5-1	TRBD2	NA	TRBJ2-7	CASSSEGLAGVVSEQYF	TGCGCCAGCAGCTCCGAGGGACTAGCGGGAGTAGTTTCCGAGCAGTACTTC
TRBV29-1	TRBD2	NA	TRBJ2-1	CSVEDRAGGPGEQFF	TGCAGCGTTGAAGATAGAGCGGGAGGGCCTGGTGAGCAGTTCTTC
TRBV11-2	NA	NA	TRBJ1-1	CASSPGSGVGDSEAFF	TGTGCCAGCAGCCCCGGGAGTGGCGTCGGGGACTCTGAAGCTTTCTTT
TRBV25-1	NA	once	TRBJ2-1	CASSAMNEQFF	TGTGCCAGCAGTGCAATGAATGAGCAGTTCTTC
TRBV7-8	TRBD2	NA	TRBJ2-5	CASSKHLRGSGSGGGETQYF	TGTGCCAGCAGCAAACATCTCCGGGGTAGCGGGAGTGGGGGAGGGGAGACCCAGTACTTC
TRBV7-9	NA	NA	TRBJ2-2	CASSLAVGVDTGELFF	TGTGCCAGCAGCTTAGCGGTGGGAGTGGACACCGGGGAGCTGTTTTTT
TRBV5-1	TRBD2	NA	TRBJ2-3	CASSSTSGHTDTQYF	TGCGCCAGCAGTAGTACTAGCGGACACACAGATACGCAGTATTTT
TRBV19	TRBD1	once	TRBJ2-5	CASSETGTGILGETQYF	TGTGCCAGTAGTGAAACCGGGACAGGTATCCTTGGGGAGACCCAGTACTTC
TRBV28	TRBD2	NA	TRBJ2-5	CASSRLGGGLGGQETQYF	TGTGCCAGCAGTAGGCTGGGGGGGGGACTAGGCGGACAAGAGACCCAGTACTTC
TRBV7-9	TRBD1	NA	TRBJ2-5	CASSVSGQGGGETQYF	TGTGCCAGCAGCGTATCCGGACAGGGGGGCGGTGAGACCCAGTACTTC
TRBV7-2	TRBD2	NA	TRBJ2-3	CASSRRTSGGARDTQYF	TGTGCCAGCAGCCGCAGGACTAGCGGGGGGGCCAGAGATACGCAGTATTTT
TRBV7-2	NA	NA	TRBJ2-7	CASSLFRSAGNEQYF	TGTGCCAGCAGCTTATTTAGGTCGGCAGGGAACGAGCAGTACTTC
TRBV19	NA	NA	TRBJ2-4	CASSIYAKNIQYF	TGTGCCAGTAGTATTTATGCCAAAAACATTCAGTACTTC
TRBV5-4	TRBD1	few	TRBJ1-1	CASSSVGQGTEAFF	TGTGCCAGCAGCTCGGTCGGACAGGGCACTGAAGCTTTCTTT
TRBV5-1	TRBD1	NA	TRBJ2-2	CASSLFGTGYTGELFF	TGCGCCAGCAGCTTGTTCGGGACAGGTTACACCGGGGAGCTGTTTTTT
TRBV7-9	TRBD2	NA	TRBJ2-1	CASSLVGGRSNEQFF	TGTGCCAGCAGCTTAGTGGGCGGGAGGTCCAATGAGCAGTTCTTC
TRBV6-5	TRBD1	NA	TRBJ2-2	CASSWRQGASGELFF	TGTGCCAGCAGTTGGCGACAGGGGGCATCGGGGGAGCTGTTTTTT